This T cell receptor beta chain was retrieved from a study of cytomegalovirus exposure and HLA in healthy donors. Germline V gene lookup returns CDR1 MRHNA and CDR2 SNTAGT. The CDR3 runs to 14 residues. With 6 bases removed from V and 2 bases from J, the gap between germline ends came to 10 bases. Findings and limits, study-wide: In an earlier analysis, most TCR beta V segments were productive about 87% or about 30% of the time. The study found most TCR sequences rare, yet found some public TCRs in many donors. With high specificity and sensitivity, the classifier reportedly diagnosed cytomegalovirus status. In a later analysis, TCR beta V- and J-gene trimming showed a link to a missense DCLRE1C variant.

PCR employed 60 Vbeta and 13 Jbeta primers. Method: immunoSEQ multiplex PCR; TCRdb's copy keeps in-frame clones and lacks some. The top ten hold 4.3% of the sample, which has fewer than 75,000 clones, 83% seen once. A remark on this clone: Antigen: not known.

This sequence was found in a man between 25 and 39 years old in good health and CMV-seronegative. The rearrangement links TRBV6-4 to TRBJ2-2; D might be TRBD1 (6 bases). Material: PBMCs. CDR3 amino acids: CASRTGLNTGELFF. The CDR3 nucleotides read TGTGCCAGCAGGACAGGACTTAACACCGGGGAGCTGTTTTTT.